The TCR beta chain under discussion was sequenced for a study of T cell repertoires in cytomegalovirus infection. Study-level findings and limits: HLA-C-restricted TCR beta clonotypes specific for CMV led the ex vivo response.

The CDR3 covers 13 residues. Deletions cut 8 bases from V and 5 bases from J, with 15 bases between. Germline V CDR1 and CDR2: LGHNT, FRNRAP. TCRdb used MiXCR to reprocess the reads, holding one entry per CDR3 protein. The data show about 830,000 distinct CDR3 sequences, 32% seen once. This clonotype showed up just once. Antigen unknown. V is TRBV12-5 and J is TRBJ1-1; tentatively, D is TRBD1 (6 bases). The clonotype was recovered from a human donor in good health (CMV status not recorded). Some clones in this sample may be carry-over from other donors' samples. The material sequenced was cultured CD8+ T cells from PBMCs, taken from culture after CMV antigen stimulation. CDR3 amino acids: CASPTYRETEAFF. DNA for the CDR3: TGTGCTAGTCCAACTTACAGGGAAACTGAAGCTTTCTTT. The full variable domain, in which reference TRBV12-5 and TRBJ1-1 provide the parts outside the CDR3, is DARVTQTPRHKVTEMGQEVTMRCQPILGHNTVFWYRQTMMQGLELLAYFRNRAPLDDSGMPKDRFSAEMPDATLATLKIQPSEPRDSAVYFCASPTYRETEAFFGQGTRLTVV.